The sequence of this T cell receptor beta chain was determined in a study of neurological immune-mediated disorders. The time point here: technical triplicate 3. The sample holds many counts of this clonotype. In TCRdb, the 5' RACE reads were re-called with MiXCR into one record per CDR3 protein. The sample shows some 48,000 distinct CDR3 sequences, under 25% of them seen only once. This TCR came from a man aged 60-69 years with HTLV-1-associated myelopathy (HAM/TSP). The specimen sequenced was PBMCs.

DNA of the CDR3: TGTGCCAGCAGTTTCCTGCTCCAGGGGGGGTTCAGCAATGAGCAGTTCTTC. Translating it yields CASSFLLQGGFSNEQFF. V is TRBV28 and J is TRBJ2-1; D may be TRBD1 or TRBD2 (7 bases each). Trimming cost V 3 bases and J 6 bases, with 21 bases left between them. Germline CDR1 reads MDHEN; CDR2 reads SYDVKM. The CDR3 has 17 amino acids.